The following is a TCR beta chain sequence with its context. No antigen is known for it. The data belong to a study of T cell responses to AZD1222 COVID-19 vaccine. Study observations and caveats: The study found Spike-specific TCR breadth and depth rose after two AZD1222 doses.

The method was immunoSEQ multiplex PCR; TCRdb's version includes in-frame clones alone and lacks a portion of them. The data show about 130,000 clones, 75% to 90% seen once. V was cut by 3 bases and J by 5 bases, with 13 bases left in between. Germline lookup yields CDR1 SNHLY and CDR2 FYNNEI. The CDR3 runs to 14 residues. Source: peripheral blood, taken on day 0 of AZD1222 vaccination. This sequence originates from an adult in good health. The chain carries TRBV2 and TRBJ2-5; either TRBD1 or TRBD2 may fit D (5 bases each). CDR3 sequence: CASSDFRGGETQYF. Here the CDR3 DNA reads TGTGCCAGCAGTGATTTCCGGGGCGGGGAGACCCAGTACTTC.